This T cell receptor beta chain was profiled in a study of early T cells in non-severe SARS-CoV-2 infection. The study's findings and limits: Anti-spike CD8 responses were favored in VDJdb matching, and private and CD4 specificities were missed.

As concerns this clonotype: The antigen is undetermined.

The CDR3 has 16 amino acids. The V gene's germline CDR1 is LGHNT and CDR2 FRNRAP. V gave up 0 bases and J gave up 0 bases, with 11 bases separating them. Separate cDNA molecules each had unique molecular identifiers attached to them. TCRdb used MiXCR to reprocess the 5' RACE reads, holding one entry per CDR3 protein. The data hold approximately 110,000 distinct CDR3 sequences, with around 14% observed a single time. The rearrangement uses TRBV12-5 and TRBJ1-1; D perhaps matches TRBD1 (6 bases). This receptor was taken from an adult who was a healthcare worker with PCR-confirmed SARS-CoV-2 infection or an uninfected control (not recorded which). Sequencing input: whole blood. The DNA of the CDR3 is TGTGCTAGTGGTTTGGTCCGGACAGATTTGAACACTGAAGCTTTCTTT. Residues: CASGLVRTDLNTEAFF.